Shown below are 17 T cell receptor beta chains from a single sample sequenced in a study of cytomegalovirus exposure and HLA in healthy donors. PCR used 60 Vbeta primers and 13 Jbeta primers. Libraries were prepared by immunoSEQ multiplex PCR; TCRdb keeps only in-frame clonotypes and omits some of them. The sample includes over 95,000 clones, roughly 80% of them seen just once. The sequencing sample was made of PBMCs. These TCRs come from a female donor in good health and CMV-seronegative.

The chain uses TRBV5-4 and TRBJ2-3; D call uncertain. Germline V gene lookup returns CDR1 SGHNT and CDR2 YYREEE (reference sequence). V was clipped by 4 bases and J by 1 base, with 7 bases between them. CDR3 size: 13 residues. CDR3 DNA: TGTGCCAGCAGCCCTACAGGCACAGATACGCAGTATTTT. Protein: CASSPTGTDTQYF.

The chain combines TRBV27 with TRBJ2-2; 7 nucleotides agree with TRBD2. From germline, CDR1 is MNHEY and CDR2 SMNVEV (reference sequence). There are 16 residues in the CDR3. V trimming: 0 bases; J trimming: 4 bases; junction bases outside the gene matches: 5. The CDR3 sequence: CASSLSGGIGTGELFF. CDR3 DNA sequence: TGTGCCAGCAGTTTATCCGGGGGGATCGGCACCGGGGAGCTGTTTTTT.

The J gene is TRBJ1-1, the V gene TRBV10-2; D unresolved. The CDR3 is 13 residues long. Germline values: CDR1 WSHSY, CDR2 SAAADI. V was pared by 4 bases and J by 4 bases, with 10 bases between. CDR3 region: CASSGEVSTEAFF. CDR3 nucleotide sequence: TGCGCCAGCAGTGGGGAGGTCTCCACTGAAGCTTTCTTT.

The chain recombines TRBV29-1 with TRBJ1-2, with 7 bases matching TRBD1. There are 13 residues in the CDR3. The germline CDR1 and CDR2 sequences are SQVTM and ANQGSEA. The J segment lost 6 bases and the V segment lost 4 bases, leaving 8 bases of the junction unmatched. DNA of the CDR3: TGCAGCGTTGCTCGACTTGACAGGGATGGCTACACCTTC. Residues: CSVARLDRDGYTF.

This clone came up once. This chain connects TRBV19 to TRBJ2-3; possible D gene TRBD1, 5 bases. Per germline, CDR1 LNHDA and CDR2 SQIVND (reference sequence). With 3 bases removed from V and 5 bases from J, the gap between germline ends came to 15 bases. This CDR3 contains 15 residues. CDR3 nucleotides: TGTGCCAGTAGTATCGGGCAGGGTGCCATAGATACGCAGTATTTT. It translates to CASSIGQGAIDTQYF.

The chain carries TRBV11-2 and TRBJ2-2; 7 bases line up with TRBD1. The CDR3 length is 15 residues. J lost 2 bases, V lost 5 bases, and 5 bases had no gene match. Germline assignment: CDR1 SGHAT and CDR2 FQNNGV. Here the CDR3 reads CASSRGTVNTGELFF. The DNA of the CDR3 is TGTGCCAGCAGCAGGGGGACAGTAAACACCGGGGAGCTGTTTTTT.

The CDR3 loop reads CASREGTYGYTF. The CDR3 coding sequence is TGTGCCAGCAGGGAGGGTACCTATGGCTACACCTTC. This chain links TRBV6-5 with TRBJ1-2; D not certain. Looked up from germline, CDR1 is MNHEY and CDR2 is SVGAGI. The germline V and J ends were trimmed by 6 bases and 4 bases, with 9 bases remaining between them. This CDR3 region has 12 residues.

This clone was seen a single time. This sequence joins TRBV6-6 and TRBJ2-5; possibly TRBD1 for D (6 bases). This CDR3 spans 15 amino acids. Trimming removed 8 bases at V and 1 base at J, with 17 bases between. Germline V lookup: CDR1 MNHNY, CDR2 SVGAGI (reference sequence). The CDR3 spells CASLDRTVLQETQYF. The CDR3 region has the DNA TGTGCCAGCCTTGACCGGACAGTACTCCAAGAGACCCAGTACTTC.

The chain uses TRBV7-8 and TRBJ1-3; 9 bases fit TRBD1. From germline, CDR1 is SGHVS and CDR2 FQNEAQ. The V segment lost 2 bases and the J segment 0 bases; nucleotides outside the gene matches: 5. The CDR3 has 17 amino acids. DNA for the CDR3: TGTGCCAGCAGCTTATTGACAGGGGGGATCTCTGGAAACACCATATATTTT. Translating it yields CASSLLTGGISGNTIYF.

The chain combines TRBV13 with TRBJ1-5, with D perhaps matching TRBD1 (5 bases). Germline lookup yields CDR1 PRHDT and CDR2 FYEKMQ (reference sequence). The germline V and J ends were trimmed by 6 bases and 5 bases, with 8 bases remaining between them. CDR3 length: 12 amino acids. For the CDR3, the DNA is TGTGCCAGCAGTACAGGTGATCAGCCCCAGCATTTT. Protein: CASSTGDQPQHF.

This rearrangement joins TRBV6-5 to TRBJ1-2; D call uncertain. Trimming took off 0 bases at V and 5 bases at J, with 13 bases between the two ends. Germline V CDR1 and CDR2: MNHEY, SVGAGI. The CDR3 runs 15 residues. The CDR3 sequence: CASSYSGPGTYGYTF. DNA for the CDR3: TGTGCCAGCAGTTACTCCGGCCCGGGTACATATGGCTACACCTTC.

The chain employs TRBV19 and TRBJ1-2; weak D call: TRBD1 (5 bases). The CDR3 is made up of 11 amino acids. Trimming cost V 10 bases and J 7 bases, with 13 bases left between them. Germline V lookup: CDR1 LNHDA, CDR2 SQIVND (reference sequence). The chain's CDR3 is CATGGEGGYTF. The CDR3 DNA reads TGTGCCACCGGGGGAGAAGGTGGCTACACCTTC.

The genes are TRBV5-5 and TRBJ2-1; possibly TRBD1 for D (6 bases). Germline loops: CDR1 SGHKS, CDR2 YYEKEE (reference sequence). This CDR3 spans 13 amino acids. Trimming left V 6 bases short and J 8 bases short, with 15 bases between. The CDR3 spells CASTGTGWDEQFF. The CDR3 DNA follows: TGTGCCAGCACCGGCACAGGGTGGGATGAGCAGTTCTTC. Complete variable domain (other parts from reference TRBV5-5 and TRBJ2-1): DAGVTQSPTHLIKTRGQQVTLRCSPISGHKSVSWYQQVLGQGPQFIFQYYEKEERGRGNFPDRFSARQFPNYSSELNVNALLLGDSALYLCASTGTGWDEQFFGPGTRLTVL.

In its sample, this clone ranks as medium-sized (0.01 to 0.1%). The chain is built from TRBV5-1 and TRBJ1-1, with TRBD1 identical over 9 bases. This CDR3 is built from 17 residues. Germline CDR1 and CDR2: SGHRS and YFSETQ. Losses at the gene ends were 4 bases for V and 5 bases for J; bases not matched to a gene: 15. The CDR3 loop is CASSLIQTGGARTEAFF. The CDR3, as DNA: TGCGCCAGCAGCCTTATTCAAACAGGGGGCGCGAGGACTGAAGCTTTCTTT.

V usage is TRBV28 and J usage is TRBJ1-2; D unresolved. The CDR3 loop spans 10 amino acids. The germline V and J ends were trimmed by 7 bases and 6 bases, with 6 bases remaining between them. The germline CDR1 and CDR2 sequences are MDHEN and SYDVKM. DNA of the CDR3: TGTGCCAGCAAAAGAGATGGCTACACCTTC. This codes for CASKRDGYTF.

The chain combines TRBV7-2 with TRBJ2-5; the match to TRBD1 covers 7 bases. The germline V gene encodes CDR1 SGHTA and CDR2 FQGNSA. V trimming: 5 bases; J trimming: 2 bases; junction bases outside the gene matches: 5. The CDR3 covers 14 residues. In DNA, the CDR3 is TGTGCCAGCAGCCGGGACAGAACACAAGAGACCCAGTACTTC. Translating gives CASSRDRTQETQYF.

V is TRBV7-9 and J is TRBJ2-6; D is undetermined. Germline CDR1 SEHNR, CDR2 FQNEAQ (reference sequence). V lost 4 bases, J lost 0 bases, and 7 bases lay in between. CDR3 length: 15 residues. Here the CDR3 reads CASSSIHSGANVLTF. The CDR3 nucleotides read TGTGCCAGCAGCTCAATTCACTCTGGGGCCAACGTCCTGACTTTC.